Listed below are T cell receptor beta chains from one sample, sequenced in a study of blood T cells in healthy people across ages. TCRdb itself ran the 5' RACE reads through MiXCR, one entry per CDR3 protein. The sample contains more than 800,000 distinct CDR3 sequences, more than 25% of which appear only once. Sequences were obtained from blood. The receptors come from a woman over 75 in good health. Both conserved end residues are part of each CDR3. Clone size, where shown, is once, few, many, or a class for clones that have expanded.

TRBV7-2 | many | CASSRSGGSVTQYF
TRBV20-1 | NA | CSASGDRGRDTEAFF
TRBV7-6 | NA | CASSLISGGETQYF
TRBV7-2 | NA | CASSSTPGGSEAFF
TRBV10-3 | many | CAISDPGLNTGELFF
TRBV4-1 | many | CASSQASQGTNYGYTF
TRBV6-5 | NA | CASSKRQGRMNTEAFF
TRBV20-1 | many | CSARSAGGPFSYNEQFF
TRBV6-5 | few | CASSKRTAYNEQFF
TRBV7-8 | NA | CASSLEGRQGNSPLHF
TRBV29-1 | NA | CSVETQGSTEAFF
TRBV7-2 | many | CASSLSPSSYNEQFF
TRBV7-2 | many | CASSSKGGPRQGAADTQYF
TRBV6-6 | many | CASRLHRGGVEGDTQYF
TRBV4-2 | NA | CASSQAGGKRRTFF
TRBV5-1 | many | CASSLAGPNQPQHF
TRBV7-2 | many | CASSWGQKYEQYF
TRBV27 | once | CASSRPNRANSPLHF
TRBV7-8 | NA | CASSPNNRGRNTEAFF
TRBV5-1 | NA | CASSRNTTNRGSTDTQYF
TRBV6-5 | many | CASSYSRGRTDTQYF
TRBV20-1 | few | CSARDRGGPAYEQYF
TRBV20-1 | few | CSAKTLEANQPQHF
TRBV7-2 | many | CASGREFQETQYF
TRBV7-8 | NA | CASSLSSGGLRGVQYF
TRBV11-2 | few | CASSLGTGELYEQYF
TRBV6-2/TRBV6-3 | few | CASSSHGRGEKLFF
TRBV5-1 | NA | CASSLGALPGGPADTQYF
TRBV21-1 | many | CASPQTSQGDYEQYF
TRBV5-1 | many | CASSSSSGGANEQFF
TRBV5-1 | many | CASSLVGDSYNEQFF
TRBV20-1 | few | CSARGGRSPLHF
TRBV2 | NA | CASMTGTEVKHEQFF
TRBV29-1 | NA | CSGRVSSYNEQYF
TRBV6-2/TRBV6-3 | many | CASSYGQGRKTQYF
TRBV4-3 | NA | CASSQGAGGGGYTF
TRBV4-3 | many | CASSQDRSYGYTF
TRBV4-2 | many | CASSQDQSGTGSKNYGYTF
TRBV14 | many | CASSQPGPAYNEQFF
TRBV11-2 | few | CASSLWTGGAYEELFF
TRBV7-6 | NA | CTSSLYSTVDGNNEKLFF
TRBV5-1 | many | CASSWDYNEQFF
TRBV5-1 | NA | CASSLFEGVREKLFF
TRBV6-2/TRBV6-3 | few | CASSTPRSKNIQYF
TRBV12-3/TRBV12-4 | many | CASSPQAGGLAKNIQYF
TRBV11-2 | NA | CASSLGQVTEAFF
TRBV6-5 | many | CASSYHHWPSGGPNNEQFF
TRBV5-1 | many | CASRLGQGSNNEQFF
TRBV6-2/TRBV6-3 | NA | CASSPWTSGGHGLDF
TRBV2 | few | CALSRDRGFNEQFF
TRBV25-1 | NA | CASSDLSGANEKLFF
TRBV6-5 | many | CASSYSQYPGDAFGGANVLTF
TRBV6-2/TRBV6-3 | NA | CTSSYPGIGQFF
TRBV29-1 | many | CSVVTGGNYGYTF
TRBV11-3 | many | CASSAFLGGASTDTQYF
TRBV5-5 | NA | CASRFRVNQEPQYF
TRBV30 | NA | CAWSNERTGVTQYF